This T cell receptor beta chain was documented in a study of low-dose radiotherapy and immunotherapy resistance in tumors. Across the whole study: Dosing for Cohort 2 consisted of 1 Gy per fraction every two weeks, reaching a total of 13 Gy over 26 weeks. Intravenous ipilimumab 1 mg/kg every six weeks was given with nivolumab 240 mg every two weeks.

PCR amplification of the TCRs was performed with Phusion for 20 PCR cycles, and it relied on a constant-region primer together with a V-primer adapter. TCRdb re-called the reads with MiXCR, one entry per CDR3 protein. Of about 50,000 distinct CDR3 sequences listed, 12% are singletons. This clonotype was recorded many times. The CDR3 covers 12 residues. The V end was cut by 1 base, the J end by 10 bases, with 10 bases between. Germline V gene sequence: CDR1 MDHEN, CDR2 SYDVKM. As for time point: before trial treatment. Donors were dosed with nivolumab and ipilimumab; they also received aspirin, low-dose cyclophosphamide and low-dose radiotherapy.

The source material was PBMCs, sampled before treatment. This TCR derives from a female donor with ovarian cancer. This rearrangement joins TRBV28 to TRBJ1-2; no clear D gene. The CDR3 DNA follows: TGTGCCAGCAGTTTATTGTTGGGTGACTACACCTTC. Translating gives CASSLLLGDYTF.